A single sample gave rise to the 27 T cell receptor beta chains below, sequenced in a study of Ad26.COV2.S vaccination and SARS-CoV-2 variants. TCRdb's table, derived via immunoSEQ multiplex PCR, lists solely in-frame clones and lacks some. The table has a few hundred thousand clones, about nine tenths seen once. Treatment of the sample: roughly 19 received Ad26.COV2.S at low or high dose, single or two shots; 5 received placebo; per-sample allocation not given. The investigators took samples on day 63 after the first vaccine or placebo injection. Sequenced here: peripheral blood, sampled in a trial of Ad26.COV2.S vaccine versus placebo. These receptors all stem from a person aged 18-60 years who received the Ad26.COV2.S COVID-19 vaccine or a placebo.

The V call is TRBV3-1 (or the pseudogene TRBV3-2), the J call TRBJ2-2; weak D call: TRBD1 (6 bases). The germline V gene encodes CDR1 LGHDT and CDR2 YNNKEL (reference sequence). The CDR3 contains 15 residues. Trimming cost V 1 base and J 1 base, with 7 bases left between them. The CDR3 DNA is TGTGCCAGCAGCCAAGGGACAGTGAACACCGGGGAGCTGTTTTTT. Residues: CASSQGTVNTGELFF.

The rearrangement links TRBV12-3 or TRBV12-4 to TRBJ1-1; a possible D gene is TRBD1 (5 bases). The CDR3 loop spans 13 amino acids. Trimming cost V 9 bases and J 4 bases, with 15 bases left between them. The CDR3 reads CASTLSGGTEAFF. In DNA form, the CDR3 reads TGTGCCAGTACTCTTTCGGGGGGCACTGAAGCTTTCTTT.

V usage is TRBV12-3 or TRBV12-4 and J usage is TRBJ1-2; D remains ambiguous. Between the trimmed V and J ends, which lost 8 bases and 2 bases, there was a span of 9 bases. The CDR3 totals 12 residues. CDR3 nucleotide sequence: TGTGCCAGCTCGTACGCAAACTATGGCTACACCTTC. Translating gives CASSYANYGYTF.

The V gene is TRBV11-3, the J gene TRBJ1-3; TRBD1 might be the D (6 bases). V was cut by 4 bases and J by 6 bases, with 10 bases left in between. Germline V lookup: CDR1 SGHNT, CDR2 YENEEA. The CDR3 runs 13 residues. CDR3 bases: TGTGCCAGCAGCTCGGGGGGGCCAAACACCATATATTTT. As protein: CASSSGGPNTIYF.

V and J are TRBV18 and TRBJ2-7; 7 bases are shared with TRBD1. J lost 3 bases, V lost 3 bases, and 8 bases had no gene match. CDR1 and CDR2 from the germline V gene are KGHSH and LQKENI. The CDR3 covers 15 residues. In nucleotides, the CDR3 is TGTGCCAGCTCACCGATTTGGGACAGCGGCTACGAGCAGTACTTC. This translates into CASSPIWDSGYEQYF.

The chain combines TRBV9 with TRBJ1-4; D gene uncertain. CDR3 size: 15 residues. Trimming took off 3 bases at V and 8 bases at J, with 17 bases between the two ends. Germline assignment: CDR1 SGDLS and CDR2 YYNGEE. CDR3 sequence reads: CASSAQGLIEEKLFF. The CDR3 nucleotides read TGTGCCAGCAGCGCCCAAGGACTGATCGAGGAAAAACTGTTTTTT.

This clone showed up just once. Written as DNA, the CDR3 is TGTGCCAGCCTGGGGGGACAGGGTAGCGAGCAGTACTTC. As protein: CASLGGQGSEQYF. V gene TRBV28 combines with J gene TRBJ2-7, with 9 bases matching TRBD1. Losses at the gene ends were 8 bases for V and 6 bases for J; bases not matched to a gene: 8. The CDR3 is 13 residues long. The germline gives CDR1 MDHEN, CDR2 SYDVKM.

CDR3 region: CSVGDSGGYTF. DNA for the CDR3: TGCAGCGTCGGGGACAGTGGGGGCTACACCTTC. This rearrangement joins TRBV29-1 to TRBJ1-2; 7 bases align to TRBD1. The V gene's germline CDR1 is SQVTM and CDR2 ANQGSEA. V lost 6 bases, J lost 8 bases, and 6 bases stayed unmatched. The CDR3 runs 11 residues.

The gene calls are TRBV30 and TRBJ2-7, with D uncertain. The CDR3 has 12 amino acids. V was trimmed by 2 bases and J by 1 base, leaving 6 bases between them. Germline values: CDR1 GTSNPN, CDR2 SVGIG (reference sequence). DNA of the CDR3: TGTGCCTGGAGTACCCAATCCTACGAGCAGTACTTC. Amino acid sequence: CAWSTQSYEQYF.

With regard to this clone: Being one base from a much bigger clone, this may be a read error. The genes are TRBV4-1 and TRBJ1-2, with 7 bases that match TRBD1. Germline CDR1 is MGHRA and CDR2 is YSYEKL. The CDR3 runs 14 residues. The DNA of the CDR3 is TGCGCCACCAGCCGACCAGGGGGGAACTATGGCTACACCTTC. Translation: CATSRPGGNYGYTF.

V gene TRBV25-1 combines with J gene TRBJ1-3; 8 positions match TRBD1. This CDR3 has 15 residues. CDR1 is MGHDK, CDR2 SYGVNS, per germline. V lost 4 bases and J lost 0; bases outside the gene matches: 2. In nucleotides, the CDR3 is TGTGCCAGCAGTGCAGGACAGGGCTCTGGAAACACCATATATTTT. Its protein is CASSAGQGSGNTIYF.

In regard to this clone: An end of the junction differs from the germline gene, which may be a read error. The rearrangement uses TRBV19 and TRBJ1-1, with no clear D. The CDR3 length is 13 residues. Germline V gene sequence: CDR1 LNHDA, CDR2 SQIVND (reference sequence). CDR3 sequence: CASSTPPWTEAFF. CDR3 coding DNA: TGTGCCAGTAGTACCCCCCCCTGGACTGAGGCTTTCTTT.

The CDR3 sequence: CASSPRTGEFSTEAFF. The CDR3 DNA reads TGTGCCAGCAGCCCCCGGACAGGGGAGTTTAGCACTGAAGCTTTCTTT. This chain connects TRBV5-4 to TRBJ1-1, with 9 positions matching TRBD1. The germline V gene has CDR1 SGHNT and CDR2 YYREEE (reference sequence). CDR3 length: 16 amino acids. Germline trimming cut 4 bases from V and 4 bases from J; bases unmatched to any gene: 11.

The chain is built from TRBV6-6 and TRBJ2-1; D is unresolved. Looked up from germline, CDR1 is MNHNY and CDR2 is SVGAGI (reference sequence). Trimming cost V 2 bases and J 8 bases, with 16 bases left between them. CDR3 size: 15 residues. The chain's CDR3 is CASSYVGPRSYEQFF. The CDR3 DNA is TGTGCCAGCAGTTACGTCGGGCCACGTTCCTATGAGCAGTTCTTC.

Points on this clone: Other DNA sequences in this sample translate to the same CDR3. The chain employs TRBV4-1 and TRBJ2-7, with D possibly being TRBD1 (6 bases). The CDR3 runs 14 residues. Between the trimmed V and J ends, which lost 0 bases and 1 base, there was a span of 7 bases. Germline V gene sequence: CDR1 MGHRA, CDR2 YSYEKL. CDR3 sequence reads: CASSQDRGSYEQYF. In DNA form, the CDR3 reads TGCGCCAGCAGCCAAGACAGGGGATCCTACGAGCAGTACTTC.

V usage is TRBV6-2 or TRBV6-3 and J usage is TRBJ1-1, with D unresolved. Germline loops: CDR1 MNHEY, CDR2 SVGEGT. V lost 6 bases and J lost 0, with 11 bases in between. This CDR3 comprises 14 residues. CDR3: CASSPTEMNTEAFF. The DNA of the CDR3 is TGTGCCAGCAGCCCGACGGAAATGAACACTGAAGCTTTCTTT.

A single count supports this clone. The CDR3 DNA follows: TGTGCCAGCAGCAACCTGGGACAGCGGAACACTGAAGCTTTCTTT. Amino acid sequence: CASSNLGQRNTEAFF. The gene calls are TRBV14 and TRBJ1-1, with TRBD1 matching over 7 bases. The germline CDR1 and CDR2 sequences are SGHDN and FVKESK. The CDR3 totals 15 residues. The V gene end was trimmed by 5 bases and the J gene end by 1 base; junction bases not matched to a gene: 7. The full variable domain, in which reference TRBV14 and TRBJ1-1 provide the parts outside the CDR3, is EAGVTQFPSHSVIEKGQTVTLRCDPISGHDNLYWYRRVMGKEIKFLLHFVKESKQDESGMPNNRFLAERTGGTYSTLKVQPAELEDSGVYFCASSNLGQRNTEAFFGQGTRLTVV.

The chain carries TRBV5-1 and TRBJ1-2; TRBD1 aligns across 9 bases. The CDR3 runs 15 residues. CDR1 and CDR2 (germline): SGHRS, YFSETQ. V was pared by 4 bases and J by 4 bases, with 8 bases of the junction left unmatched. CDR3 DNA: TGCGCCAGCAGCCCAGGGGACAGGGATACCTATGGCTACACCTTC. Translation gives CASSPGDRDTYGYTF.

V and J are TRBV30 and TRBJ1-4; unclear D gene. V lost 1 base and J lost 8, with 11 bases in between. CDR1 and CDR2 from the germline V gene are GTSNPN and SVGIG (reference sequence). The CDR3 extends over 13 amino acids. CDR3 loop: CAWSEQRAEKLFF. The CDR3 DNA reads TGTGCCTGGAGTGAACAGCGGGCGGAAAAACTGTTTTTT.

The chain has TRBV7-9 and TRBJ1-6; TRBD1 aligns across 8 bases. Germline V gene lookup returns CDR1 SEHNR and CDR2 FQNEAQ (reference sequence). Unmatched junction bases numbered 13, after V lost 8 bases and J lost 1 base. The CDR3 loop spans 18 amino acids. The CDR3 loop is CASGQGYSLGSYNSPLHF. The DNA for the CDR3 is TGTGCCAGCGGACAGGGTTATTCGCTGGGGTCCTATAATTCACCCCTCCACTTT.

The chain combines TRBV5-1 with TRBJ1-3; perhaps TRBD1 as D (6 bases). Germline CDR1 reads SGHRS; CDR2 reads YFSETQ. There are 15 residues in the CDR3. Trimming removed 1 base from V and 0 bases from J, with 8 bases in between. The CDR3 DNA reads TGCGCCAGCAGCTTGCAGGGGTACTCTGGAAACACCATATATTTT. This codes for CASSLQGYSGNTIYF.

The chain combines TRBV30 with TRBJ2-1; maybe TRBD2 (6 bases). Trimming shortened V by 4 bases and J by 1 base, and 20 bases separated the two germline ends. Germline V gives CDR1 GTSNPN, CDR2 SVGIG (reference sequence). CDR3 length: 17 amino acids. CDR3 amino acids: CAWNRGSSGFSYNEQFF. The CDR3 DNA sequence: TGTGCCTGGAATAGGGGTAGTAGCGGCTTTTCCTACAATGAGCAGTTCTTC. Supplemented by reference TRBV30 and TRBJ2-1, the full variable domain reads SQTIHQWPATLVQPVGSPLSLECTVEGTSNPNLYWYRQAAGRGLQLLFYSVGIGQISSEVPQNLSASRPQDRQFILSSKKLLLSDSGFYLCAWNRGSSGFSYNEQFFGPGTRLTVL.

This clone was found a few times. This sequence joins TRBV10-3 and TRBJ2-7, with D tentatively TRBD1 (5 bases). CDR1 and CDR2 from the germline V gene are ENHRY and SYGVKD. The ends were cut back, 4 bases at V and 6 bases at J, with 10 bases in the middle. This CDR3 is 12 amino acids long. The CDR3 reads CAISAGPSEQYF. CDR3 nucleotide sequence: TGTGCCATCAGTGCAGGGCCGTCCGAGCAGTACTTC.

The chain has TRBV24-1 and TRBJ2-7; D is perhaps TRBD1 (6 bases). Germline V gene sequence: CDR1 KGHDR, CDR2 SFDVKD. The CDR3 is made up of 14 amino acids. Trimming removed 0 bases at V and 3 bases at J, with 8 bases between. The CDR3 protein is CATSDLTGHYEQYF. The CDR3 bases are TGTGCCACCAGTGATTTGACAGGGCACTACGAGCAGTACTTC.

This clone was recorded a few times. The chain combines TRBV29-1 with TRBJ1-2; D not resolved. The CDR3 has 13 amino acids. V was cut by 1 base and J by 6 bases, with 12 bases left in between. CDR1 and CDR2 (germline): SQVTM, ANQGSEA. The CDR3 here is CSVEAAVFHGYTF. The CDR3 bases are TGCAGCGTTGAAGCGGCGGTATTCCATGGCTACACCTTC.

The rearrangement uses TRBV30 and TRBJ2-7; 10 positions match TRBD1. The CDR3 length is 15 residues. The germline CDR1 and CDR2 sequences are GTSNPN and SVGIG (reference sequence). The V gene end was trimmed by 1 base and the J gene end by 3 bases; junction bases not matched to a gene: 6. CDR3 in DNA: TGTGCCTGGAGTGGGACAGGGGGTATTGGCTACGAGCAGTACTTC. Translation: CAWSGTGGIGYEQYF.

The rearrangement joins TRBV7-8 to TRBJ1-2; no firm D call. V lost 5 bases and J 5 bases, leaving 9 bases between the germline ends. The CDR3 has 12 amino acids. Germline V gene data show CDR1 as SGHVS and CDR2 as FQNEAQ. CDR3 loop: CASSPWGYGYTF. The CDR3 DNA reads TGTGCCAGCAGCCCCTGGGGTTATGGCTACACCTTC.